This T cell receptor (beta chain) derives from a study of blood T cell repertoires in COVID-19. CDR3 length: 16 residues. Germline values: CDR1 LNHDA, CDR2 SQIVND (reference sequence). V lost 5 bases and J 4 bases, leaving 20 bases between the germline ends. The data were produced by immunoSEQ multiplex PCR, yet TCRdb's version contains in-frame clones alone and is incomplete. The data show some 300,000 clones, with almost 90% seen just once and about 1% held by the top ten. The TCR comes from a woman aged 40 to 55 with COVID-19, enrolled during active disease. The source material was peripheral blood. V gene TRBV19 combines with J gene TRBJ1-2, with D maybe TRBD1 (5 bases). CDR3 nucleotide sequence: TGTGCCAGTAGTTTGCGTGAGCGCGGGGCCCTCTATGGCTACACCTTC. It specifies CASSLRERGALYGYTF.